Included here is one T cell receptor (beta chain) sequence, with context. Antigen: not known. The sample is drawn from a study of chemoradiotherapy in HPV16-positive cancers. Findings and limits, study-wide: Candidate HPV-specific clones and E7-related TCR motifs grew in tumor during treatment. Only a couple of HPV16-positive patients supplied the functional HPV-specificity definition.

CDR3 length equals 13 residues. With 10 bases removed from V and 0 bases from J, the gap between germline ends came to 12 bases. Germline V CDR1 and CDR2: MNHNY, SVGAGI (reference sequence). The data were produced by immunoSEQ multiplex PCR, yet TCRdb's version contains in-frame clones alone and is incomplete. The table shows 15,000 to 20,000 clones, with over 65% occurring only once. V gene TRBV6-6 combines with J gene TRBJ1-1, with TRBD1 as a possible D gene (5 bases). The starting material was blood, obtained from a patient who underwent chemoradiotherapy. The source of this sequence is a human donor with HPV-associated anogenital cancer. The chain's CDR3 is CATQGPMNTEAFF. Written as DNA, the CDR3 is TGTGCCACCCAGGGACCTATGAACACTGAAGCTTTCTTT.